Sequencing of this T cell receptor (beta chain) was carried out in a study of blood T cell repertoires in COVID-19. Study context: Samples came from the United States, Italy and Spain, spanning acute and convalescent COVID-19. T cells, B-cell-depleted T cells, or PBMCs supplied cDNA or gDNA.

V lost 11 bases, J lost 4 bases, and 13 bases stayed unmatched. The CDR3 has 15 amino acids. CDR1 MNHEY and CDR2 SMNVEV come from the germline V gene (reference sequence). As originally analysed: Cell counts per sample came from amplifying reference gene primers. Repertoires were generated with immunoSEQ multiplex PCR, while TCRdb's copy carries only in-frame clones and drops some. For V, J and clone size, that table is used; D and trimming come from the DNA. The repertoire holds some 250,000 clones, with less than 85% as singletons. Source material: peripheral blood. The TCR comes from a woman between 18 and 29 years old with acute or convalescent COVID-19. The gene calls are TRBV27 and TRBJ2-3; 9 bases agree with TRBD1. In DNA form, the CDR3 reads TGTGCCCTCAAGCCCGGAACAGGGGGCCCAGATACGCAGTATTTT. Translation: CALKPGTGGPDTQYF.